This T cell receptor (beta chain) was recorded in a study of T cell repertoires in cytomegalovirus infection. Study overall: Peptides in the study included HLA-C-restricted and HLA-B-restricted CMV epitopes.

Study findings and constraints: Public TCR beta family frequency separated CMV-and-HLA carriers, including in an independent cohort. It was HLA-C-restricted CMV-specific TCR beta clonotypes that dominated the response ex vivo.

This CDR3 contains 15 residues. V was trimmed by 4 bases and J by 3 bases, leaving 16 bases between them. The germline gives CDR1 SEHNR, CDR2 FQNEAQ (reference sequence). Comment on this clonotype: Its cognate antigen is unknown.

TCRdb reprocessed the reads with MiXCR, giving one entry per CDR3 protein. The repertoire holds around 99,000 distinct CDR3 sequences, with less than 30% as singletons. The sample in question was CD8+ T cells from cultured PBMCs, obtained from culture after CMV antigen stimulation. This chain uses TRBV7-9 with TRBJ2-7; D is perhaps TRBD1 or TRBD2 (5 bases each). The receptor's source is a human donor in good health (CMV status not recorded). Some clones in this sample may be carry-over from other donors' samples. CDR3 coding DNA: TGTGCCAGCAGCTCATCGGGGCAGGGAATCTACGAGCAGTACTTC. Its translation is CASSSSGQGIYEQYF.